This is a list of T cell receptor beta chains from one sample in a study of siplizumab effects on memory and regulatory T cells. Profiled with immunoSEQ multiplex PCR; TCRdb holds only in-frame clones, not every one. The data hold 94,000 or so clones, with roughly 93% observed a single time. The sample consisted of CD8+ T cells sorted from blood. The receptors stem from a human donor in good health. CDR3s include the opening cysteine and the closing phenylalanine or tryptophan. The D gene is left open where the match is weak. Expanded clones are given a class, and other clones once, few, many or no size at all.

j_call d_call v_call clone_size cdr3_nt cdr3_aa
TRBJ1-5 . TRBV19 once TGTGCCAGTAGTATCACGCTTCGAAGGGAACTTCAGCCCCAGCATTTT CASSITLRRELQPQHF
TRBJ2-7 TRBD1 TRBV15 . TGTGCCACCAGTGGGACAGGGACTTATTCTTACGAGCAGTACTTC CATSGTGTYSYEQYF
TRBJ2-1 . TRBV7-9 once TGTGCCAGCAGCTTAGGAAACAATGAGCAGTTCTTC CASSLGNNEQFF
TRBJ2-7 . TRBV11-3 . TGTGCCAGCGCCTCACCGGAGGATTACGAGCAGTACTTC CASASPEDYEQYF
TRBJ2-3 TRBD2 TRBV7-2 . TGTGCCAGCAGCTTACTAGCGGGGGGGACAGATACGCAGTATTTT CASSLLAGGTDTQYF
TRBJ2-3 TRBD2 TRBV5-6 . TGTGCCAGCAGCTTGGGCCCGACTAGCGGGAGTGGGGATACGCAGTATTTT CASSLGPTSGSGDTQYF
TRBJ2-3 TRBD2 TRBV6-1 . TGTGCCAGCAGTGATTACCTAGCGGGAGCAGATACGCAGTATTTT CASSDYLAGADTQYF
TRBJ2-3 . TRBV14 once TGTGCCAGCAGCCAAGATCTAGTTCTAGGGGAAAATACGCAGTATTTT CASSQDLVLGENTQYF
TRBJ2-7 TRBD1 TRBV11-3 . TGTGCCAGCAGCTTAGGAATCCGGGACAGGGGATGGGACGAGCAGTACTTC CASSLGIRDRGWDEQYF
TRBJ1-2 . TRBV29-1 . TGCAGCGTTGAAACGGACTACTATGGCTACACCTTC CSVETDYYGYTF
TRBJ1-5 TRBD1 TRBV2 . TGTGCCAGCAGTGAATTGGGGACAGGGGGCAATCAGCCCCAGCATTTT CASSELGTGGNQPQHF
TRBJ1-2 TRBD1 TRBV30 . TGTGCCTGGATGGACAGGGAGGGAGGATATGGCTACACCTTC CAWMDREGGYGYTF
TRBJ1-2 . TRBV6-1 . TGTGCCAGCAGTGGCCCAAGCATTTGGGTCGGCTACACCTTC CASSGPSIWVGYTF
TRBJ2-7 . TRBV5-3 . TGTGCCAGCAGCTTACGGGACACTACCTACGAGCAGTACTTC CASSLRDTTYEQYF
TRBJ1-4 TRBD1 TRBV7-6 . TGTGCCAGCAGCCCAGGACAGGGGGCGTCGGAACTGTTTTTT CASSPGQGASELFF
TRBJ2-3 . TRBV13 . TGTGCCAGCAGCCGAGGGCGAGATACGCAGTATTTT CASSRGRDTQYF